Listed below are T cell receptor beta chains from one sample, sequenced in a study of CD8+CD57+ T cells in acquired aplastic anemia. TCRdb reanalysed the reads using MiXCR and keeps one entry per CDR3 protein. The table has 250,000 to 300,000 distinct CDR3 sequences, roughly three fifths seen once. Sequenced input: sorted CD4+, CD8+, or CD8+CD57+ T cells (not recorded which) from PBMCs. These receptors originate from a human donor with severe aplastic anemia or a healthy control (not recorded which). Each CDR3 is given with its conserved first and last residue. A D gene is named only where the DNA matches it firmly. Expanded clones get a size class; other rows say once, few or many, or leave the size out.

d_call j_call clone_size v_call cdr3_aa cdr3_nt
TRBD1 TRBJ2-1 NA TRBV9 CASSSPLGVGTGVNEQFF TGTGCCAGCAGCTCCCCTTTGGGCGTGGGGACAGGGGTCAATGAGCAGTTCTTC
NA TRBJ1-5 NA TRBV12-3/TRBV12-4 CATRDGASNQPQHF TGTGCCACCCGGGACGGAGCGAGCAATCAGCCCCAGCATTTT
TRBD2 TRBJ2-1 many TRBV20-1 CSAREGWSGGSYNEQFF TGCAGTGCTAGAGAAGGGTGGAGCGGGGGCTCCTACAATGAGCAGTTCTTC
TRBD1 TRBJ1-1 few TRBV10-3 CAISGGTGVSTEAFF TGTGCCATCAGTGGTGGGACAGGGGTCAGCACTGAAGCTTTCTTT
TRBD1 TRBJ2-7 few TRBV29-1 CSVDPGDRGTEQYF TGCAGCGTTGACCCTGGGGACAGGGGTACCGAGCAGTACTTC
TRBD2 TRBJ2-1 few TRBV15 CATSRDGSGGDEQFF TGTGCCACCAGCAGAGACGGTAGCGGGGGAGATGAGCAGTTCTTC
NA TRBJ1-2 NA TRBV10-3 CAISDPRTPGVGYTF TGTGCCATCAGTGACCCGAGAACCCCAGGGGTTGGCTACACCTTC
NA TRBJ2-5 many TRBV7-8 CASSPQQGIIGTQYF TGTGCCAGCAGCCCCCAACAGGGAATTATCGGGACCCAGTACTTC
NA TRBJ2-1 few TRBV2 CASLVRPLYNEQFF TGTGCCAGCTTAGTTCGGCCCCTCTACAATGAGCAGTTCTTC
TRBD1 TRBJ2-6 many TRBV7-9 CASSIRDRASPSSGANVLTF TGTGCCAGCAGCATCCGGGACAGGGCAAGTCCTTCCTCTGGGGCCAACGTCCTGACTTTC
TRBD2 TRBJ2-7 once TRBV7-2 CASSISGRIEQYF TGTGCCAGCAGCATTAGCGGGAGGATTGAGCAGTACTTC
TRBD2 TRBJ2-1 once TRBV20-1 CSARLAGVRGNEQFF TGCAGTGCTAGACTAGCGGGAGTGCGAGGCAATGAGCAGTTCTTC
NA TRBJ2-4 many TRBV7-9 CASSLASAWDIQYF TGTGCCAGCAGCTTAGCGTCAGCCTGGGACATTCAGTACTTC
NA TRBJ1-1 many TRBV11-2 CASSFVRRGTEAFF TGTGCCAGCAGCTTTGTGAGGAGGGGCACTGAAGCTTTCTTT
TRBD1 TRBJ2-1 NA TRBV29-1 CSVGQGSYNEQFF TGCAGCGTCGGACAGGGCTCCTACAATGAGCAGTTCTTC
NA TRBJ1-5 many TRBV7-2 CASSLVAGEDQPQHF TGTGCCAGCAGCTTAGTAGCGGGTGAAGATCAGCCCCAGCATTTT
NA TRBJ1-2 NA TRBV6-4 CASSDTPQAPNYGYTF TGTGCCAGCAGTGACACCCCGCAGGCTCCTAACTATGGCTACACCTTC
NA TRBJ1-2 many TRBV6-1 CASSEKQPTYGYTF TGTGCCAGCAGTGAAAAACAGCCGACGTATGGCTACACCTTC
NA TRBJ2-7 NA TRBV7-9 CASSRSYYEQYF TGTGCCAGCAGCCGGAGTTACTACGAGCAGTACTTC
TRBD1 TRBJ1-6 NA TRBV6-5 CASRGQGLNSPLHF TGTGCCAGCAGGGGACAGGGGTTGAATTCACCCCTCCACTTT
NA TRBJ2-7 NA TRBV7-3 CASSPSGGDPYEQYF TGTGCCAGCAGCCCCTCGGGGGGCGACCCCTACGAGCAGTACTTC
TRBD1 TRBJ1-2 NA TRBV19 CASSRQGEGYGYTF TGTGCCAGTAGTCGACAGGGCGAGGGTTATGGCTACACCTTC
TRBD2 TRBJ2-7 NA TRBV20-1 CSARDGSGREFEQYF TGCAGTGCTAGAGATGGCAGCGGGAGGGAATTCGAGCAGTACTTC
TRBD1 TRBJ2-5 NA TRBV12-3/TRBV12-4 CASSPRRQGGPSGETQYF TGTGCCAGCAGTCCCCGCAGACAGGGGGGACCCTCGGGGGAGACCCAGTACTTC
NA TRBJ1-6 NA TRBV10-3 CAIAPGRENSPLHF TGTGCCATCGCTCCGGGACGGGAGAATTCACCCCTCCACTTT
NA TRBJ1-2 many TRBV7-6 CASSLGQSPSTYGYTF TGTGCCAGCAGCTTAGGACAAAGCCCTTCCACCTATGGCTACACCTTC
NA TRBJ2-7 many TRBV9 CASSVGPTIQDQYF TGTGCCAGCAGCGTAGGCCCGACAATCCAGGACCAGTACTTC
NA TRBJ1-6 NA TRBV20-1 CSARDVAVGPLHF TGCAGTGCTAGAGATGTGGCAGTCGGGCCCCTCCACTTT
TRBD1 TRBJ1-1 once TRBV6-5 CASSRQGLGNTEAFF TGTGCCAGCAGTCGACAGGGGCTGGGGAACACTGAAGCTTTCTTT
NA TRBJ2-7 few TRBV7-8 CASSPERRSYEQYF TGTGCCAGCAGCCCCGAGAGACGCTCCTACGAGCAGTACTTC
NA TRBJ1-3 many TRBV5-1 CASSLSGSLAGNTIYF TGCGCCAGCAGCTTGTCTGGGTCGCTAGCTGGAAACACCATATATTTT
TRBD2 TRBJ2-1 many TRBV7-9 CASSRGGLAGGPSYNEQFF TGTGCCAGCAGCAGGGGGGGACTAGCGGGGGGCCCCTCCTACAATGAGCAGTTCTTC
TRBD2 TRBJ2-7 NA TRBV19 CASSIVSGDSYEQYF TGTGCCAGTAGTATCGTTAGCGGGGACTCCTACGAGCAGTACTTC
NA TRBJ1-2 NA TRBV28 CASSLVREWDGYTF TGTGCCAGCAGCCTCGTCAGGGAATGGGACGGCTACACCTTC
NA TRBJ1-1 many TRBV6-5 CASSERGTGGFGTEAFF TGTGCCAGCAGTGAACGGGGTACAGGAGGCTTTGGGACTGAAGCTTTCTTT
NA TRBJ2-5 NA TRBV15 CATNLALEGLGETQYF TGTGCCACCAACCTAGCCCTAGAGGGGCTTGGAGAGACCCAGTACTTC
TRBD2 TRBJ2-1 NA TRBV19 CASSLAELYNEQFF TGTGCCAGTAGTCTAGCGGAGCTTTACAATGAGCAGTTCTTC
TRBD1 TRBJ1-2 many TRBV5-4 CASSLASQGDYGYTF TGTGCCAGCAGCTTGGCTTCCCAGGGGGACTATGGCTACACCTTC
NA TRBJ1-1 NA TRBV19 CASSIGPNTEAFF TGTGCCAGTAGTATCGGCCCGAACACTGAAGCTTTCTTT
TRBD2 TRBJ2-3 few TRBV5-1 CASSPRLAGGTDTQYF TGCGCCAGCAGCCCCCGACTGGCGGGGGGCACAGATACGCAGTATTTT